What follows is one T cell receptor (beta chain) and its context. Its antigen is undetermined. It was with a sample-barcoded 5' primer and a J-beta primer mix that a second PCR of about 6 to 12 cycles was run. Via MiXCR, TCRdb re-called the 5' RACE reads, giving one row per CDR3 protein. The repertoire includes some 1.1 million distinct CDR3 sequences, roughly two fifths of them detected once, and about 12% sits in the top ten. The data derive from a study of blood T cells in healthy people across ages. Study observations and caveats: As age increased, TCR beta diversity per million T cells fell in a roughly linear fashion. A conclusive naive versus antigen-experienced comparison was prevented by the unsorted PBMCs. Among long-lived donors, naive CD4+ cells were more numerous and diversity higher than in aged donors.

The CDR3 length is 14 residues. Trimming cost V 0 bases and J 4 bases, with 8 bases left between them. Germline V gene sequence: CDR1 LGHNA, CDR2 YSLEER. Sequencing was performed on blood. This receptor was identified in a man aged 18 to 35 in good health. The chain uses TRBV4-3 and TRBJ2-3; weak D call: TRBD2 (5 bases). The CDR3 sequence: CASSQEYGADTQYF. CDR3 DNA sequence: TGCGCCAGCAGCCAAGAATACGGGGCAGATACGCAGTATTTT.